The rows below give T cell receptor beta chains drawn from one sample of a study of shared clonotypes between healthy human individuals. TCRdb keeps only in-frame clones here, not all; method: immunoSEQ multiplex PCR. The repertoire includes approximately 2.4 million clones, roughly 95% of them detected once, and around 0.13% sits in the top ten. The sample comprised naive CD4+ T cells sorted from blood. The receptors shown here come from a man between 18 and 29 years old in good health. Each CDR3 is given with its conserved first and last residue. The D gene is left open where the match is weak. Where a row states a size, it is once, few, many or the class of an expanded clone; other rows omit it.

j_gene	d_gene	v_gene	abundance	CDR3aa	CDR3nt
TRBJ1-2	TRBD1	TRBV6-5	-	CASSLTGGYGYTF	TGTGCCAGCAGTTTGACAGGGGGCTATGGCTACACCTTC
TRBJ2-3	-	TRBV7-3	-	CASSPIQGGTDTQYF	TGTGCCAGCAGCCCCATACAGGGAGGTACAGATACGCAGTATTTT
TRBJ2-3	-	TRBV6-1	-	CASSRDRDTDTQYF	TGTGCCAGCAGTCGAGACAGAGACACAGATACGCAGTATTTT
TRBJ2-7	-	TRBV28	-	CASIPGDRSYEQYF	TGTGCCAGCATACCGGGTGACAGATCCTACGAACAGTACTTC
TRBJ2-5	-	TRBV9	-	CASSVGWGPQQETQYF	TGTGCCAGCAGCGTAGGGTGGGGGCCCCAACAAGAGACCCAGTACTTC
TRBJ1-2	-	TRBV18	-	CASSPVGLPQNYGYTF	TGTGCCAGCTCACCGGTGGGACTTCCTCAAAACTATGGCTACACCTTC
TRBJ1-6	-	TRBV5-1	-	CASSLARDSPLHF	TGCGCCAGCAGCTTGGCGAGGGATTCACCCCTCCACTTT
TRBJ2-2	TRBD2	TRBV28	-	CASRRGGQTGELFF	TGTGCCAGCAGGCGGGGGGGCCAAACCGGGGAGCTGTTTTTT
TRBJ1-5	-	TRBV6-1	-	CASSEALTSGQPQHF	TGTGCCAGCAGTGAAGCTCTAACTTCTGGCCAGCCCCAGCATTTT
TRBJ1-2	-	TRBV30	-	CAWSETGFGYTF	TGTGCCTGGAGTGAAACAGGGTTTGGCTACACCTTC
TRBJ1-2	TRBD1	TRBV5-1	-	CASSLGDSYGYTF	TGCGCCAGCAGCTTGGGGGACAGCTATGGCTACACCTTC
TRBJ1-4	-	TRBV15	-	CATKQGSNEKLFF	TGTGCCACAAAACAGGGTTCTAATGAAAAACTGTTTTTT
TRBJ1-5	-	TRBV15	-	CATSRSIQPQHF	TGTGCCACCAGCAGATCGATTCAGCCCCAGCATTTT
TRBJ2-5	TRBD1	TRBV2	-	CASRVRGFGETQYF	TGTGCCAGCAGGGTCAGGGGGTTTGGGGAGACCCAGTACTTC
TRBJ2-5	TRBD2	TRBV5-1	-	CASSTGLAENQETQYF	TGCGCCAGCAGCACGGGACTAGCGGAAAACCAAGAGACCCAGTACTTC
TRBJ1-5	-	TRBV6-6	-	CASRKDSAWSQPQHF	TGTGCCAGCAGAAAAGACAGTGCCTGGTCTCAGCCCCAGCATTTT
TRBJ2-3	-	TRBV2	-	CASRETPLRQYF	TGTGCCAGCAGAGAGACCCCCCTGAGGCAGTATTTT
TRBJ2-5	TRBD1	TRBV19	once	CASSMTGRQETQYF	TGTGCCAGTAGTATGACAGGGCGGCAAGAGACCCAGTACTTC
TRBJ2-3	-	TRBV6-6	-	CASSYQGTDTQYF	TGTGCCAGCAGTTACCAAGGGACAGATACGCAGTATTTT
TRBJ2-1	-	TRBV11-2	once	CASSSIGAGTRHYNEQFF	TGTGCCAGCAGCTCGATTGGCGCCGGGACACGGCACTACAATGAGCAGTTCTTC
TRBJ2-5	-	TRBV5-1	-	CASSLGAGRETQYF	TGCGCCAGCAGCTTGGGTGCAGGGAGGGAGACCCAGTACTTC
TRBJ1-1	-	TRBV30	-	CAWSGGPNTEAFF	TGTGCCTGGAGTGGGGGGCCGAACACTGAAGCTTTCTTT
TRBJ1-2	TRBD1	TRBV30	-	CAWAGTGGGYGYTF	TGTGCCTGGGCTGGAACAGGGGGCGGGTATGGCTACACCTTC
TRBJ2-1	TRBD1	TRBV30	-	CAWSIQTGGLYNEQFF	TGTGCCTGGAGTATACAGACAGGGGGCTTATACAATGAGCAGTTCTTC
TRBJ2-1	TRBD2	TRBV2	-	CASRTQRGPYNEQFF	TGTGCCAGCAGAACCCAGCGGGGGCCCTACAATGAGCAGTTCTTC
TRBJ2-5	TRBD1	TRBV7-9	-	CASSSPLPQGAETQYF	TGTGCCAGCAGCTCCCCCCTCCCGCAGGGGGCAGAGACCCAGTACTTC
TRBJ1-6	TRBD1	TRBV6-5	-	CASRTTGGPGSPLHF	TGTGCCAGCAGAACGACAGGGGGTCCAGGTTCACCCCTCCACTTT
TRBJ1-6	-	TRBV11-1	few	CASSLETANNSPLHF	TGTGCCAGCAGCTTAGAGACAGCTAATAATTCACCCCTCCACTTT
TRBJ2-5	-	TRBV25-1	-	CASRGPHGETQYF	TGTGCCAGCAGGGGTCCTCACGGGGAGACCCAGTACTTC
TRBJ2-2	-	TRBV28	-	CASSLSGQPTGELFF	TGTGCCAGCAGTTTATCCGGACAACCCACCGGGGAGCTGTTTTTT
TRBJ2-7	-	TRBV5-4	-	CASRDDGLYEQYF	TGTGCCAGCAGGGATGACGGGCTCTACGAGCAGTACTTC
TRBJ2-1	-	TRBV2	-	CASSGPSMANEQFF	TGTGCCAGCAGTGGCCCGAGTATGGCGAATGAGCAGTTCTTC
TRBJ1-2	-	TRBV28	-	CASSLTGRGYTF	TGTGCCAGCAGTTTAACAGGGCGGGGCTACACCTTC
TRBJ2-2	TRBD2	TRBV5-1	-	CASSEGLAGLIATGELFF	TGCGCCAGCAGCGAGGGACTAGCGGGCCTGATTGCGACCGGGGAGCTGTTTTTT
TRBJ2-2	-	TRBV6-6	-	CASSYSTGELFF	TGTGCCAGCAGTTACAGTACCGGGGAGCTGTTTTTT
TRBJ1-3	TRBD1	TRBV7-8	-	CASSLSSGGASGNTIYF	TGTGCCAGCAGCTTAAGTTCAGGGGGCGCTTCTGGAAACACCATATATTTT
TRBJ1-2	TRBD1	TRBV4-3	-	CASSQDPTGLYGYTF	TGCGCCAGCAGCCAAGACCCGACAGGGTTGTATGGCTACACCTTC
TRBJ1-3	TRBD1	TRBV6-6	-	CASRLDRGTRGNTIYF	TGTGCCAGCAGGTTGGACAGGGGAACCAGAGGAAACACCATATATTTT
TRBJ1-1	-	TRBV11-2	once	CASSFTTTGDTEAFF	TGTGCCAGCAGCTTTACCACTACAGGCGACACTGAAGCTTTCTTT
TRBJ2-1	TRBD2	TRBV30	-	CAWRSGRADEQFF	TGTGCCTGGCGTAGCGGGAGGGCGGATGAGCAGTTCTTC
TRBJ2-7	TRBD2	TRBV6-5	-	CASSRLAGSYEQYF	TGTGCCAGCAGTCGACTAGCGGGCTCCTACGAGCAGTACTTC
TRBJ2-5	-	TRBV6-5	-	CASTQGETQYF	TGTGCCAGCACCCAAGGGGAGACCCAGTACTTC